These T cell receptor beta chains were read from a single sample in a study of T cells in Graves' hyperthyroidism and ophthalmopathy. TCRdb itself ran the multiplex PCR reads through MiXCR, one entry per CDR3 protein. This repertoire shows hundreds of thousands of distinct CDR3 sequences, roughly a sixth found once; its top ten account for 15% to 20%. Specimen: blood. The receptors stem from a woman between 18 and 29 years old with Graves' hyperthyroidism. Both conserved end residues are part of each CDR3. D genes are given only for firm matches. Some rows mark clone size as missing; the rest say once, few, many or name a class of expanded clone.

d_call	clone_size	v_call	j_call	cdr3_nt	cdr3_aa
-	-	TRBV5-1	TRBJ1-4	TGCGCCAGCAGCTTGGCAGCGGGGCAGCCCGGTGAAAAACTGTTTTTT	CASSLAAGQPGEKLFF
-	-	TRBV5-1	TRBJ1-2	TGCGCCAGCAGCTTGCAAACTAACGTGGATGGCTACACCTTC	CASSLQTNVDGYTF
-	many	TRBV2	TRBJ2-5	TGTGCCAGCAGTGTTTTAGGCCGGAGCCGCGGAGAGACCCAGTACTTC	CASSVLGRSRGETQYF
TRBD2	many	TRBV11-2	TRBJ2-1	TGTGCCAGCAGCTTTAGCGGGAAGGACAATGAGCAGTTCTTC	CASSFSGKDNEQFF
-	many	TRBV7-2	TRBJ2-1	TGTGCCAGCAGCCGTTCCTACAATGAGCAGTTCTTC	CASSRSYNEQFF
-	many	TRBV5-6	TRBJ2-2	TGTGCCAGCAGCTTGAACAGGGACACCGGGGAGCTGTTTTTT	CASSLNRDTGELFF
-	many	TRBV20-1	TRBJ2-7	TGCAGTGCGCGGCAGGGTTACGAGCAGTACTTC	CSARQGYEQYF
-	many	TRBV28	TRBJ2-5	TGTGCCAGCAGTTCGTTCCTCCTTGGGCGGCAGACCCAGTACTTC	CASSSFLLGRQTQYF
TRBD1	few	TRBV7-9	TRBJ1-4	TGTGCCAGCCGAGACAGGGACGAAAAACTGTTTTTT	CASRDRDEKLFF
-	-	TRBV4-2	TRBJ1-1	TGTGCCAGCAGTACAAATGGCTTGAACACTGAAGCTTTCTTT	CASSTNGLNTEAFF
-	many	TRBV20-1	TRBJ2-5	TGCAGTGCTAGAGATTTTCTCACCAACCAAGAGACCCAGTACTTC	CSARDFLTNQETQYF
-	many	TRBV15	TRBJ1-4	TGTGCCACCAGCAGATACAGCGCTGGTGGAGTGGAAAAACTGTTTTTT	CATSRYSAGGVEKLFF
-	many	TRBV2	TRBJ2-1	TGTGCCAGCAAGGAGGGGAATGAGCAGTTCTTC	CASKEGNEQFF
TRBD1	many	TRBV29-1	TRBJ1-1	TGCAGCGTTGAAGACCTCGCCGGGACAGGAGGTACTGAAGCTTTCTTT	CSVEDLAGTGGTEAFF
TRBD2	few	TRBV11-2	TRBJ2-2	TGTGCCAGCAGCCCGACTAGCGGGAGTCTTACCGGGGAGCTGTTTTTT	CASSPTSGSLTGELFF
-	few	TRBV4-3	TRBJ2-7	TGCGCCAGCAGCCCCCGACGCTCCTACGAGCAGTACTTC	CASSPRRSYEQYF
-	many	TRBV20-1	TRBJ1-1	TGCAGTGCTACTCGGGGCATGATGAACACTGAAGCTTTCTTT	CSATRGMMNTEAFF
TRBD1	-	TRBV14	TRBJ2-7	TGTGCCAGCAGCCAATCCGGGACAGTATACGAGCAGTACTTC	CASSQSGTVYEQYF
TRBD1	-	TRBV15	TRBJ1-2	TGTGCCACCGACAGGGGCAGAGGCGAGTATGGCTACACCTTC	CATDRGRGEYGYTF
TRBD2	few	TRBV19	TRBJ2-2	TGTGCCAGTAGCAAGACTAGCGGGAGAAGGTACACCGGGGAGCTGTTTTTT	CASSKTSGRRYTGELFF
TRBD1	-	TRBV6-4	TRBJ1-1	TGTGCCAGCAGTGACCGGGACAGTTTGAACACTGAAGCTTTCTTT	CASSDRDSLNTEAFF
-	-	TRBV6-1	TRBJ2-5	TGTGCCAGCAGTTTCCGACGGACACAAGAGACCCAGTACTTC	CASSFRRTQETQYF
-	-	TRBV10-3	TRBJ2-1	TGTGCCATCAGTGGTTTCAAAGACTCCTACAATGAGCAGTTCTTC	CAISGFKDSYNEQFF
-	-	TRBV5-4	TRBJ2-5	TGTGCCAGCAGCCAAACAGGGAACTTTGTAGAGACCCAGTACTTC	CASSQTGNFVETQYF
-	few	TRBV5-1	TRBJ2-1	TGCGCCAGCAGTTCGGGACTCCCTAGCTCCTACAATGAGCAGTTCTTC	CASSSGLPSSYNEQFF
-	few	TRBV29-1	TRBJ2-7	TGCAGCGCCGCGGACAGTAGGGCCTACGAGCAGTACTTC	CSAADSRAYEQYF
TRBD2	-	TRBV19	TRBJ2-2	TGTGCCAGTAGTATCCGGGGGGCGAACACCGGGGAGCTGTTTTTT	CASSIRGANTGELFF
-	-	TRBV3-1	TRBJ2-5	TGTGCCAGCAGCCAGTTCCTTTGGGCCTCCGGGGGAGAGACCCAGTACTTC	CASSQFLWASGGETQYF
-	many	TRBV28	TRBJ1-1	TGTGCCAGCAGGTCTGGAGGTAACACTGAAGCTTTCTTT	CASRSGGNTEAFF
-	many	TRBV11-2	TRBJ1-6	TGTGCCAGCAGCTTAATAGACGGGAATTCACCCCTCCACTTT	CASSLIDGNSPLHF
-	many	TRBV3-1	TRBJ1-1	TGTGCCAGCAGCCAACCGGGGAGGGAAACTGAAGCTTTCTTT	CASSQPGRETEAFF
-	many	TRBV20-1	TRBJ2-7	TGCAGTGCTAGACCTAGCAGGGGAGGCTACGAGCAGTACTTC	CSARPSRGGYEQYF
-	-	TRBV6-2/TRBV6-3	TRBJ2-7	TGTGCCAGCACGGGGGCGTCTCCCTACGAGCAGTACTTC	CASTGASPYEQYF
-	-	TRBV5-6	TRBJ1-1	TGTGCCAGCAGCTTGCGACAGATCCGGGTCTCTGAAGCTTTCTTT	CASSLRQIRVSEAFF
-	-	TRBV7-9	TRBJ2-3	TGTGCCAGCAGCCTAGGGCGAGGGCAGTATTTT	CASSLGRGQYF
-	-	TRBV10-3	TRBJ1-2	TGTGCCATCAGTTCGGACAGTAACTATGGCTACACCTTC	CAISSDSNYGYTF
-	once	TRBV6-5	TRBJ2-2	TGTGCCAGCAGTTACTCACCCATGATCGGGGAGCTGTTTTTT	CASSYSPMIGELFF
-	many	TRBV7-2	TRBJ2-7	TGTGCCAGCAGCTTAACCGGAGGGGGCTTCGACGAGCAGTACTTC	CASSLTGGGFDEQYF
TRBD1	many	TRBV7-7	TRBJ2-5	TGTGCCAGCAGCGTAGCCCCCAGAGGGGGCAGAGAGACCCAGTACTTC	CASSVAPRGGRETQYF
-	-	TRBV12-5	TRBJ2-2	TGTGCTAGTGGTTTGTTTGCGGGGAACACCGGGGAGCTGTTTTTT	CASGLFAGNTGELFF
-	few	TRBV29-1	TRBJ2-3	TGCAGCGTTCAACTCGGGGCCGCAGATACGCAGTATTTT	CSVQLGAADTQYF
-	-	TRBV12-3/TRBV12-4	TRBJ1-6	TGTGCCAGCAGTTTTTTGGGGGTGGTGGGTAATTCACCCCTCCACTTT	CASSFLGVVGNSPLHF
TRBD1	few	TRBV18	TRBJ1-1	TGTGCCAGCTCACCACGTGCAGGGGGCGGTAACACTGAAGCTTTCTTT	CASSPRAGGGNTEAFF
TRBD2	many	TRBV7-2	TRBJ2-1	TGTGCCAGCAGCTTAGGACTAGCGGGAGATAAATTCTACAATGAGCAGTTCTTC	CASSLGLAGDKFYNEQFF
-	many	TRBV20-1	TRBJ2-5	TGCAGTGCTAGAGATGGGGTGGGGGAGACCCAGTACTTC	CSARDGVGETQYF
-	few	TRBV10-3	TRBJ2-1	TGTGCCATCAGTGAGGGGTTTGAGCAGTTCTTC	CAISEGFEQFF